This T cell receptor beta chain stems from a study of T cells after yellow fever vaccination (dated by TCRdb to between 2018 and 2021). Turning to the overall study: The SMART-Seq v4 Ultra Low Input RNA kit was used to prepare libraries from fractions with low cell numbers. To follow T-cell clones before and after primary and booster YFV17D yellow fever vaccination, bulk TCR alpha and beta repertoires were sequenced over time. Two healthy male donors, one aged 18 to 30 and one aged 30 to 40 years, were included in the cohort. Bulk PBMC replicates and cell subsets were isolated from blood drawn at multiple timepoints before and after both primary and secondary immunization.

The treatment or condition label of this sample denotes: live attenuated yellow fever vaccine strain. PBMCs were isolated from peripheral blood using a standard Ficoll-Paque protocol. Dynabeads CD4 and CD8 positive selection kits were used to isolate CD4 and CD8 T-cell fractions. RNA was extracted with TriZol from bulk PBMCs, CD4 and CD8 fractions, and dextramer-positive and dextramer-negative fractions. This clonotype was seen many times. The target of this receptor is not known. The input lacks base qualities; no much larger clone sits a single base away. General conclusions and limits of the study: Computational filtering was required because FACS-sorted repertoires could contain abundant contaminating clonotypes from the bulk population. A small fraction of clonotypes appeared in both the CD4 and CD8 compartments, likely as a result of convergent recombination. Most clones expanded after primary vaccination were re-detected after the booster (almost 98% of CD4 and around 88% of CD8), suggesting broad memory maintenance. The secondary T-cell response was weaker than the primary response but faster, peaking on day 5 instead of day 15. Only a couple of donors were included in the study, so the extent to which the findings can be generalized is limited.

TCR cDNA was made using 5'RACE template switching, a step that added a universal primer site and unique molecular identifiers. cDNA synthesis was primed from both the TCR alpha and TCR beta constant segments. Library amplification involved two PCR steps, and the second step added sample barcodes and sequencing adapters. Sequencing of libraries was performed on Illumina HiSeq 2500 (2x100 bp) or NovaSeq (2x150 bp). On the authors' methods: MIGEC handled demultiplexing of reads and collapsing into UMI consensus sequences, while MiXCR performed V(D)J alignment. Clonotypes responding to the vaccine were identified with edgeR on replicate PBMC samples, with the criteria of FDR below 0.01 and a log2 fold change above 5 up to day 15. Each bulk clonotype received a CD4 or CD8 identity based on whether the sequenced CD4 or CD8 repertoire contained that clonotype at higher abundance. TCRdb ran its own pipeline on the public reads, namely fastp trimming at Q25 and MiXCR clone calling, and kept in-frame beta chains. Entries are consolidated by CDR3 protein sequence, retaining the most common genes and DNA. Here the V and J calls rest on TCRdb's processing, not on the authors' analysis. Within this sample are over 150,000 distinct CDR3 sequences, with around 7% of them counted one time only. The top ten clones comprise approximately 2.4% of the sample.

Counted from cysteine to phenylalanine, this CDR3 has 13 amino acids. The entry retains the CDR3 DNA only, 39 bases that are in frame from base 1. Based on the germline V gene (reference sequence), the CDR1 and CDR2 sequences are SEHNR and FQNEAQ. V loses 3 bases of germline sequence and J loses 7 bases, and the interval between the two ends is 12 bases. The sequences come from CD4+ T cells sorted from PBMCs, collected 5 days after the first yellow fever vaccination. The V and J segments used are TRBV7-9 and TRBJ1-1; the D gene cannot be resolved reliably. The TCR was taken from a man younger than 35 who received the YFV17D yellow fever vaccine. The nucleotides are TGTGCCAGCAGCTTTTGGGCAGAAAGTGAAGCTTTCTTT. This is translated as CASSFWAESEAFF.